The present T cell receptor (beta chain) was sequenced within a study of T cell responses to AZD1222 COVID-19 vaccine. This table comes from immunoSEQ multiplex PCR, and its TCRdb copy is limited to in-frame clones, with some not included. This sample has more than 95,000 clones, with 88% found just once. V trimming: 10 bases; J trimming: 7 bases; junction bases outside the gene matches: 5. The CDR3 spans 11 residues. Germline lookup yields CDR1 ENHRY and CDR2 SYGVKD. Sample: peripheral blood, taken on day 0 of AZD1222 vaccination. This rearrangement joins TRBV10-3 to TRBJ2-7, with 9 positions matching TRBD1. This clonotype was obtained from an adult in good health. Here the CDR3 DNA reads TGTGCCACATTGACAGGGGGGGAGCAGTACTTC. This codes for CATLTGGEQYF.